What follows are 7 T cell receptor beta chains derived from one specimen sequenced in a study of shared clonotypes between healthy human individuals. Assay used: immunoSEQ multiplex PCR; TCRdb lists only in-frame clones, some missing. The repertoire includes about 2.3 million clones, 85% to 95% of them detected once, and 0.3% to 0.4% sits in the top ten. The sequenced sample consisted of naive CD4+ T cells from PBMCs. The subset was: CD45RA+ positively selected. The receptors here all came from a man between 18 and 29 years old in good health. Some clones in this sample may be carry-over from other donors' samples.

This sequence joins TRBV5-5 and TRBJ2-1; a possible D gene is TRBD1 (6 bases). This CDR3 comprises 15 residues. The V end was cut by 1 base, the J end by 6 bases, with 14 bases between. CDR1 is SGHKS, CDR2 YYEKEE, per germline (reference sequence). CDR3 region: CASSLTGQRGNEQFF. CDR3 nucleotides: TGTGCCAGCAGCTTGACTGGACAGAGAGGCAATGAGCAGTTCTTC.

The rearrangement joins TRBV2 to TRBJ2-7; 9 bases match TRBD1. V shed 7 bases and J 6 bases; nucleotides not matched to a gene: 13. There are 15 residues in the CDR3. Per the germline V gene, CDR1 is SNHLY and CDR2 is FYNNEI. CDR3: CASTTSPTGGFEQYF. The DNA for the CDR3 is TGTGCCAGCACCACCTCCCCGACAGGGGGATTCGAGCAGTACTTC.

The chain couples TRBV14 to TRBJ2-2; tentatively, D is TRBD1 (5 bases). CDR1 is SGHDN, CDR2 FVKESK, per germline. The V end was cut by 4 bases, the J end by 0 bases, with 12 bases between. This CDR3 is built from 16 residues. CDR3 amino acids: CASSLRVGANTGELFF. Here the CDR3 DNA reads TGTGCCAGCAGCCTCCGTGTAGGGGCGAACACCGGGGAGCTGTTTTTT.

As to this clone: Other DNA sequences of this sample code for an identical CDR3. The gene calls are TRBV6-1 and TRBJ2-3; a weak D match, TRBD2 (6 bases). CDR1 is MNHNS and CDR2 is SASEGT in the germline V gene. Between the trimmed V and J ends, which lost 3 bases and 6 bases, there was a span of 7 bases. The CDR3 is made up of 12 amino acids. The CDR3 spells CASSEAGDTQYF. The DNA for the CDR3 is TGTGCCAGCAGTGAGGCGGGGGATACGCAGTATTTT.

In this sample, this clone turned up once. The chain has TRBV18 and TRBJ1-1, with D hard to call. CDR1 KGHSH and CDR2 LQKENI come from the germline V gene. Trimming removed 5 bases from V and 0 bases from J, with 16 bases in between. This CDR3 contains 16 residues. The DNA for the CDR3 is TGTGCCAGCTCAGTCGCATCCCCCGATATGAACACTGAAGCTTTCTTT. Amino acid sequence: CASSVASPDMNTEAFF.

The gene calls are TRBV15 and TRBJ2-5, with TRBD2 matching over 11 bases. The germline V gene encodes CDR1 LNHNV and CDR2 YYDKDF (reference sequence). With 1 base clipped from V and 5 bases from J, the junction kept 9 bases outside the gene matches. The CDR3 extends over 17 amino acids. The CDR3 coding sequence is TGTGCCACCAGCAGAGCAGATAGCGGGAGGGCCAGGGAGACCCAGTACTTC. Its protein is CATSRADSGRARETQYF.

This rearrangement joins TRBV7-2 to TRBJ1-2; no definite D call. The CDR3 extends over 12 amino acids. Trimming left V 0 bases short and J 6 bases short, with 5 bases between. Germline values: CDR1 SGHTA, CDR2 FQGNSA. For the CDR3, the DNA is TGTGCCAGCAGCTTAGCCGGTGATGGCTACACCTTC. It specifies CASSLAGDGYTF.